What follows are 21 T cell receptor beta chains derived from one specimen sequenced in a study of memory CD4+ T cells and cytomegalovirus serostatus. Single viable CD3+CD4+CD8-CD45RO+ cells were sorted as the memory CD4+ T cells. The repertoire was sequenced with immunoSEQ multiplex PCR; TCRdb's copy has only in-frame clones and lacks some. The sample includes under 80,000 clones, around 86% of them seen just once. Sample: memory CD4+ T cells from blood. Every receptor here comes from an adult in good health and CMV-seronegative.

The rearrangement joins TRBV4-1 to TRBJ2-7; 9 nucleotides match TRBD1. V shed 2 bases, J shed 2 bases, and the junction held 4 bases outside the gene matches. This CDR3 region has 15 residues. Germline V gene lookup returns CDR1 MGHRA and CDR2 YSYEKL. This CDR3 reads CASSQPGTGPYEQYF. In DNA form, the CDR3 reads TGCGCCAGCAGCCAACCCGGGACAGGGCCCTACGAGCAGTACTTC.

The V gene is TRBV30, the J gene TRBJ2-7; maybe TRBD2 (6 bases). The CDR3 is 12 residues long. With 5 bases removed from V and 7 bases from J, the gap between germline ends came to 15 bases. The germline gives CDR1 GTSNPN, CDR2 SVGIG (reference sequence). Here the CDR3 DNA reads TGTGCCTGGGGGGACTCCGGCTGGGAGCAGTACTTC. It encodes CAWGDSGWEQYF.

This clone has just a few counts. The chain couples TRBV28 to TRBJ1-2, with D possibly matching TRBD1 (6 bases). Germline assignment: CDR1 MDHEN and CDR2 SYDVKM. The CDR3 length is 12 residues. V was shortened by 6 bases and J by 5 bases, with 10 bases between the two germline ends. CDR3 sequence reads: CASSPRGYGYTF. The DNA of the CDR3 is TGTGCCAGCAGCCCCAGGGGTTATGGCTACACCTTC.

This sequence joins TRBV9 and TRBJ1-1; no firm D call. Trimming took off 4 bases at V and 0 bases at J, with 16 bases between the two ends. CDR3 length: 16 residues. Germline values: CDR1 SGDLS, CDR2 YYNGEE. CDR3 nucleotides: TGTGCCAGCAGCCCCCACTGGGATCCAATGAACACTGAAGCTTTCTTT. This codes for CASSPHWDPMNTEAFF.

The chain recombines TRBV30 with TRBJ1-2, with a weak D call TRBD1 (6 bases). Germline CDR1 GTSNPN, CDR2 SVGIG (reference sequence). The CDR3 sequence is 19 residues long. The V end lost 3 bases, the J end lost 4 bases, and 30 bases lay between the germline ends. As DNA, the CDR3 is TGTGCCTGGAGGTCTGGCAGGGGAGACTGGGGGGGCTTTAGCTATGGCTACACCTTC. It encodes CAWRSGRGDWGGFSYGYTF.

V gene TRBV19 combines with J gene TRBJ1-4, with D hard to call. The CDR3 contains 14 residues. V lost 6 bases and J 4 bases, leaving 12 bases between the germline ends. Germline CDR1 reads LNHDA; CDR2 reads SQIVND (reference sequence). The CDR3 reads CASRPLMNNEKLFF. CDR3 DNA: TGTGCCAGTAGACCTCTGATGAATAATGAAAAACTGTTTTTT.

CDR3 coding DNA: TGTGCCTGGGGACAGAATAATGAAAAACTGTTTTTT. Translating it yields CAWGQNNEKLFF. The chain couples TRBV30 to TRBJ1-4; weak D call: TRBD1 (6 bases). The germline V gene encodes CDR1 GTSNPN and CDR2 SVGIG (reference sequence). Trimming removed 5 bases from V and 4 bases from J, with 8 bases in between. This CDR3 has 12 amino acids.

The V call is TRBV28, the J call TRBJ2-5; TRBD2 matches 8 bases. V shed 6 bases, J shed 4 bases, and the junction held 7 bases outside the gene matches. CDR3 size: 14 residues. Germline CDR1 reads MDHEN; CDR2 reads SYDVKM. The chain's CDR3 is CASSATGGAETQYF. The CDR3 DNA sequence: TGTGCCAGCAGCGCCACCGGGGGGGCAGAGACCCAGTACTTC.

The chain is built from TRBV27 and TRBJ2-7; D ambiguous. The V gene lost 3 bases and the J gene lost 2 bases, with 11 bases spanning the gap. Germline V gene lookup returns CDR1 MNHEY and CDR2 SMNVEV (reference sequence). The CDR3 spans 14 residues. The CDR3 here is CASSFRRNTYEQYF. The CDR3, as DNA: TGTGCCAGCAGTTTCCGAAGGAACACCTACGAGCAGTACTTC.

V is TRBV2 and J is TRBJ2-5; D is possibly TRBD2 (6 bases). The CDR3 consists of 13 residues. V was clipped by 4 bases and J by 5 bases, with 11 bases between them. The germline V gene encodes CDR1 SNHLY and CDR2 FYNNEI. The CDR3 is CASSGTNGETQYF. CDR3 nucleotide sequence: TGTGCCAGCAGTGGGACTAATGGGGAGACCCAGTACTTC.

Within the sample, this clone is medium-sized. The same CDR3 can be traced to other DNA sequences in this sample. This chain connects TRBV2 to TRBJ2-1; TRBD1 matches 7 bases. Germline V gene sequence: CDR1 SNHLY, CDR2 FYNNEI. The J segment lost 6 bases and the V segment lost 6 bases, leaving 2 bases of the junction unmatched. The CDR3 spans 12 residues. The CDR3 region has the DNA TGTGCCAGCAGAAGACAGGGCAATGAGCAGTTCTTC. Translation gives CASRRQGNEQFF.

As to this clone: Sequence at one end of the junction differs from germline and may be a read error. The genes are TRBV5-1 and TRBJ2-7; 7 bases align to TRBD2. CDR3 length: 12 residues. CDR1 and CDR2 from the germline V gene are SGHRS and YFSETQ. CDR3 amino acids: CAGSFAGDEQYF. The CDR3 DNA reads TGCGCCGGCAGCTTCGCGGGGGACGAGCAGTACTTC.

The chain is built from TRBV27 and TRBJ1-1; tentatively, D is TRBD1 (5 bases). The V gene's germline CDR1 is MNHEY and CDR2 SMNVEV (reference sequence). The CDR3 consists of 13 residues. V shed 3 bases and J shed 1 base, with 6 bases lying between them. CDR3 residues: CASSFRENTEAFF. The CDR3 DNA reads TGTGCCAGCAGTTTCAGGGAGAACACTGAAGCTTTCTTT.

The chain joins TRBV4-1 to TRBJ1-1; maybe TRBD1 (5 bases). The CDR3 has 14 amino acids. Germline V gene sequence: CDR1 MGHRA, CDR2 YSYEKL. V lost 4 bases and J lost 4, with 13 bases in between. The chain's CDR3 is CASSPGDGGTEAFF. The CDR3, as DNA: TGCGCCAGCAGCCCCGGTGATGGGGGCACTGAAGCTTTCTTT.

This rearrangement joins TRBV12-5 to TRBJ2-1; the D call may be TRBD1 or TRBD2 (5 bases each). Germline V lookup: CDR1 LGHNT, CDR2 FRNRAP. The length of the CDR3 is 17 residues. V lost 5 bases to trimming and J lost 1 base, with 18 bases between them. DNA for the CDR3: TGTGCTAGTGGTCCCCTCCCAGGGACCGCGTCCTACAATGAGCAGTTCTTC. Its protein is CASGPLPGTASYNEQFF.

DNA for the CDR3: TGTGCCAGCAGCCAACCTAGCTTGCCGGGGGTGAGAGAGACCCAGTACTTC. The encoded protein is CASSQPSLPGVRETQYF. The gene calls are TRBV14 and TRBJ2-5, with D perhaps TRBD2 (6 bases). From germline, CDR1 is SGHDN and CDR2 FVKESK. Trimming cost V 2 bases and J 4 bases, with 20 bases left between them. The CDR3 extends over 17 amino acids.

The chain combines TRBV7-9 with TRBJ2-7; TRBD2 is a possible D gene (5 bases). The CDR3 spans 13 residues. CDR1 is SEHNR, CDR2 FQNEAQ, per germline (reference sequence). Trimming took 3 bases from V and 5 from J, leaving 11 bases between them. In DNA form, the CDR3 reads TGTGCCAGCAGCTTTTGGGAGAACCACGAGCAGTACTTC. Translating it yields CASSFWENHEQYF.

The chain has TRBV30 and TRBJ1-3; no reliable D call. The CDR3 is 15 amino acids. Trimming took 4 bases from V and 4 from J, leaving 17 bases between them. CDR1 and CDR2 from the germline V gene are GTSNPN and SVGIG (reference sequence). DNA of the CDR3: TGTGCCTGGACGGCATTTGGCCTACTAGGAAACACCATATATTTT. Translating it yields CAWTAFGLLGNTIYF.

The chain carries TRBV5-6 and TRBJ2-5, with 10 bases identical to TRBD2. Germline assignment: CDR1 SGHDT and CDR2 YYEEEE. The CDR3 spans 14 residues. J was trimmed by 5 bases and V by 3 bases; bases with no gene match: 4. CDR3 region: CASSSPTSGETQYF. The CDR3 DNA reads as TGTGCCAGCAGCTCGCCGACTAGCGGGGAGACCCAGTACTTC. The full variable domain, completed using reference TRBV5-6 and TRBJ2-5, is DAGVTQSPTHLIKTRGQQVTLRCSPKSGHDTVSWYQQALGQGPQFIFQYYEEEERQRGNFPDRFSGHQFPNYSSELNVNALLLGDSALYLCASSSPTSGETQYFGPGTRLLVL.

The chain carries TRBV9 and TRBJ1-4; 8 nucleotides match TRBD1. The CDR3 is made up of 15 amino acids. Germline-derived CDR1 and CDR2 are SGDLS and YYNGEE. The V gene end was trimmed by 3 bases and the J gene end by 7 bases; junction bases not matched to a gene: 8. CDR3 residues: CASSGGTGWGEKLFF. The CDR3 coding sequence is TGTGCCAGCAGCGGGGGGACAGGCTGGGGTGAAAAACTGTTTTTT.

The chain combines TRBV4-1 with TRBJ2-7, with 10 bases matching TRBD2. The V and J ends lost 2 bases and 2 bases, in that order; junction bases with no gene match: 21. This CDR3 comprises 21 residues. CDR1 is MGHRA, CDR2 YSYEKL, per germline. CDR3 in amino acids: CASSQKGGPGNSGRLTYEQYF. CDR3 coding DNA: TGCGCCAGCAGCCAAAAGGGGGGACCCGGCAATAGCGGGAGGCTGACCTACGAGCAGTACTTC.